This paragraph covers one T cell receptor (beta chain) sequence. Its antigen is not known. Trimming removed 7 bases from V and 8 bases from J; junction bases left unmatched: 4. CDR3 length: 11 amino acids. Germline CDR1 SQVTM, CDR2 ANQGSEA. These data come from a study of cytomegalovirus exposure and HLA in healthy donors. In the study overall: The early release's HLA-typed donors yielded approximately 82 million unique TCRs.

Points from the study as a whole: Later analysis identified over 15,000 TCR beta sequences associated with HLA alleles, using a false discovery rate threshold of 0.05. Indistinguishable V segments, including TRBV6-2 and TRBV6-3, were excluded.

PCR involved 60 Vbeta and 13 Jbeta primers. Profiled with immunoSEQ multiplex PCR; TCRdb holds only in-frame clones, not every one. The data show some 110,000 clones, about 81% seen once. This TCR derives from a woman aged 30 to 39 in good health and CMV-seronegative. The chain uses TRBV29-1 and TRBJ2-4, with 8 bases lining up with TRBD1. Material: PBMCs. The CDR3 region is CSAGQGDIQYF. The CDR3, as DNA: TGCAGCGCCGGACAGGGAGACATTCAGTACTTC.